Listed below are T cell receptor beta chains from one sample, sequenced in a study of T cell repertoires in cytomegalovirus infection. Using its own MiXCR run on the reads, TCRdb lists one record per CDR3 protein. The sample has hundreds of thousands of distinct CDR3 sequences, 10% to 12% seen once; the top ten hold roughly a tenth. What was sequenced was PBMCs. Every receptor here comes from a human donor in good health (CMV status not recorded). Some clones in this sample may be carry-over from other donors' samples. Each CDR3 is given with its conserved first and last residue. A D gene is named only where the DNA matches it firmly. Size is omitted from some rows. Given values are once, few, many or a class for expanded clones.

d_call j_call cdr3_length clone_size v_call cdr3_aa cdr3_nt
TRBD1 TRBJ1-5 13 many TRBV28 CASSWTGEDSQHF TGTGCCAGCAGTTGGACAGGAGAGGATTCCCAGCATTTT
TRBD2 TRBJ2-3 14 NA TRBV29-1 CSAGSAGRADTQYF TGCAGCGCGGGGTCAGCGGGACGGGCAGATACGCAGTATTTT
NA TRBJ2-2 12 many TRBV10-3 CAISENTGELFF TGTGCCATCAGTGAGAACACCGGGGAGCTGTTTTTT
NA TRBJ1-2 12 NA TRBV5-5 CASSLYGGGYTF TGTGCCAGCAGCTTGTACGGGGGGGGCTACACCTTC
NA TRBJ2-3 13 many TRBV12-3/TRBV12-4 CASSGTGTDTQYF TGTGCCAGCAGCGGGACTGGCACAGATACGCAGTATTTT
NA TRBJ1-1 17 many TRBV6-2/TRBV6-3 CASSYSRTTPGNTEAFF TGTGCCAGCAGTTACTCCAGGACAACCCCCGGGAACACTGAAGCTTTCTTT
TRBD2 TRBJ2-1 16 many TRBV4-1 CASSHGSSGGDNEQFF TGCGCCAGCAGCCACGGGTCCAGCGGGGGGGACAATGAGCAGTTCTTC
NA TRBJ1-2 13 NA TRBV7-2 CASSLGIGCGYTF TGTGCCAGCAGCTTAGGAATAGGGTGCGGCTACACATTC
NA TRBJ1-1 13 many TRBV6-1 CASSERDNTEAFF TGTGCCAGCAGTGAACGGGATAACACTGAAGCTTTCTTT
TRBD2 TRBJ2-1 17 NA TRBV20-1 CSASPGLAAFYYNEQFF TGCAGTGCTAGTCCGGGACTAGCGGCATTTTACTACAATGAGCAGTTCTTC
TRBD1 TRBJ2-1 14 many TRBV7-8 CASSLGTGSGEQFF TGTGCCAGCAGCTTAGGGACAGGGTCTGGGGAGCAGTTCTTC
NA TRBJ1-5 13 many TRBV25-1 CASSGVGNQPQHF TGTGCCAGCAGTGGCGTCGGCAATCAGCCCCAGCATTTT
NA TRBJ1-1 14 many TRBV7-8 CASSKGRTNTEAFF TGTGCCAGCAGCAAGGGACGGACGAACACTGAAGCTTTCTTT